The rows below give T cell receptor beta chains drawn from one sample of a study of T cell changes during pregnancy in multiple sclerosis. Using immunoSEQ multiplex PCR, the repertoire was profiled, and TCRdb retains in-frame clones only, with some absent. Seen here are fewer than 60,000 clones, 91% observed once, and the top ten hold 10%. Sequenced here: CD8+ T cells from peripheral blood mononuclear cells, sampled after pregnancy. The origin of the receptors is a female donor with multiple sclerosis, enrolled in a pregnancy study. CDR3s include the opening cysteine and the closing phenylalanine or tryptophan. The D gene is left open where the match is weak. Clone size is not always given. Where it is, it says once, few, many or a class for expanded clones.

d_call: .; j_call: TRBJ1-1; clone_size: few; v_call: TRBV6-4; cdr3_nt: TGTGCCAGCAGTGACTCTGGACAGAACACTGAAGCTTTCTTT; cdr3_aa: CASSDSGQNTEAFF
d_call: TRBD2; j_call: TRBJ2-5; clone_size: .; v_call: TRBV15; cdr3_nt: TGTGCCACCAGCAGGGGGGGGGAAGAGGGTCAAGAGACCCAGTACTTC; cdr3_aa: CATSRGGEEGQETQYF
d_call: .; j_call: TRBJ1-1; clone_size: once; v_call: TRBV6-1; cdr3_nt: TGTGCCAGCAGTGTAGGACAGAACACTGAAGCTTTCTTT; cdr3_aa: CASSVGQNTEAFF
d_call: .; j_call: TRBJ1-1; clone_size: .; v_call: TRBV9; cdr3_nt: TGTGCCAGCAGCTCCCGGGGGAACACTGAAGCTTTCTTT; cdr3_aa: CASSSRGNTEAFF
d_call: .; j_call: TRBJ1-6; clone_size: .; v_call: TRBV29-1; cdr3_nt: TGCAGCGTTAACGGGGTGGGTGGGTCCCTCCACTTT; cdr3_aa: CSVNGVGGSLHF
d_call: .; j_call: TRBJ2-4; clone_size: .; v_call: TRBV6-1; cdr3_nt: TGTGCCAGCAGTGATGGGACACAACTAGCCAAAAACATTCAGTACTTC; cdr3_aa: CASSDGTQLAKNIQYF
d_call: TRBD1; j_call: TRBJ1-1; clone_size: .; v_call: TRBV7-3; cdr3_nt: TGTGCCAGCAGCTCGACAGGGGGGGACACTGAAGCTTTCTTT; cdr3_aa: CASSSTGGDTEAFF
d_call: TRBD1; j_call: TRBJ2-7; clone_size: few; v_call: TRBV11-1; cdr3_nt: TGTGCCAGCAGCTCGACGGGACAGGGTTTTGACGAGCAGTACTTC; cdr3_aa: CASSSTGQGFDEQYF
d_call: TRBD2; j_call: TRBJ2-5; clone_size: .; v_call: TRBV13; cdr3_nt: TGTGCCAGCAGCTTCTCTAGCGGGGGTCTAAAAGAGACCCAGTACTTC; cdr3_aa: CASSFSSGGLKETQYF
d_call: .; j_call: TRBJ2-5; clone_size: .; v_call: TRBV5-4; cdr3_nt: TGTGCCAGCAGCTCCCCGGGACAACAAGAGACCCAGTACTTC; cdr3_aa: CASSSPGQQETQYF
d_call: TRBD2; j_call: TRBJ2-3; clone_size: .; v_call: TRBV7-8; cdr3_nt: TGTGCCAGCATCAGCGGGGGGGCGTCAGATACGCAGTATTTT; cdr3_aa: CASISGGASDTQYF
d_call: TRBD1; j_call: TRBJ2-7; clone_size: .; v_call: TRBV6-9; cdr3_nt: TGTGCCAGCCTCCCCATTAACGGACAGGGTCACTACGAGCAGTACTTC; cdr3_aa: CASLPINGQGHYEQYF
d_call: .; j_call: TRBJ1-3; clone_size: .; v_call: TRBV5-6; cdr3_nt: TGTGCCAGCAGGGGGGGGATCTCTGGAAACACCATATATTTT; cdr3_aa: CASRGGISGNTIYF